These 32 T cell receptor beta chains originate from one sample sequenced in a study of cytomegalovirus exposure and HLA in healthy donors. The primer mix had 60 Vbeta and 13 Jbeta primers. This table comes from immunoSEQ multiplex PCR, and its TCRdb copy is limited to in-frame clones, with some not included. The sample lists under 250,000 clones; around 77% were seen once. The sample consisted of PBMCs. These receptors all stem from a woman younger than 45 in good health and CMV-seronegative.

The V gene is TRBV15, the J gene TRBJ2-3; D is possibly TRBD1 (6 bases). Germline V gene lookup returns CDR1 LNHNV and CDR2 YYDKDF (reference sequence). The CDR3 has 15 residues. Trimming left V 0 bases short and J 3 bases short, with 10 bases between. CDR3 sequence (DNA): TGTGCCACCAGCAGAGACAGGGGCCGGACAGATACGCAGTATTTT. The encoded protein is CATSRDRGRTDTQYF.

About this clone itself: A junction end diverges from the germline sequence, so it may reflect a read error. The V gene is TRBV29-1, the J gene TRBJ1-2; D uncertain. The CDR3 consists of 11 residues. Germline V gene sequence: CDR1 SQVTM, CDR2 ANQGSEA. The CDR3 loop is CSVAQRDGYPF. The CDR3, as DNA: TGCAGCGTTGCGCAACGGGATGGCTACCCCTTC.

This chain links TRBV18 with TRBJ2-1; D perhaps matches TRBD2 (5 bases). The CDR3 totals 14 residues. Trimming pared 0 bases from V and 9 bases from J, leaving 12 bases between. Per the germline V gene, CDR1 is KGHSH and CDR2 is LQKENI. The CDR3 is CASSPPSDRGEQFF. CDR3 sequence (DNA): TGTGCCAGCTCACCACCATCCGACCGGGGTGAGCAGTTCTTC.

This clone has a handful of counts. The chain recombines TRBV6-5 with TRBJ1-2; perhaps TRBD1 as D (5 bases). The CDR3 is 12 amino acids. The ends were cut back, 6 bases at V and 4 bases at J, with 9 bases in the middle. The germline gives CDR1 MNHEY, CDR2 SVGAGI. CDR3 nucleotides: TGTGCCAGCAGGCAGGGTTTCTATGGCTACACCTTC. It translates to CASRQGFYGYTF.

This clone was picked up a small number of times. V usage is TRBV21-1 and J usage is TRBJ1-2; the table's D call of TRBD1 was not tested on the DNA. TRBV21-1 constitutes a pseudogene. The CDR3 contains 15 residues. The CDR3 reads CASSKKTGPFYGYTF. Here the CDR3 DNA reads TGTGCCAGCAGCAAAAAAACAGGACCATTCTATGGCTACACCTTC.

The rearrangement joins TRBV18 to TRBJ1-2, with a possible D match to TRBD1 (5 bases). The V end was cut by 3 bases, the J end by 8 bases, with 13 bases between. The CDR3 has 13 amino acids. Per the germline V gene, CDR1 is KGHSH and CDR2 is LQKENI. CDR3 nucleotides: TGTGCCAGCTCACCTGGGGCAGGGATGGGCTACACCTTC. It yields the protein CASSPGAGMGYTF.

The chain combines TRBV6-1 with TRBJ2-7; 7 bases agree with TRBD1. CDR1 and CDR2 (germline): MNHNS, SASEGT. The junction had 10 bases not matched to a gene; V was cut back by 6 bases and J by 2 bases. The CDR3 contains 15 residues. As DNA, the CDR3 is TGTGCCAGCAGCCCAGACAGGGTGACGACCTACGAGCAGTACTTC. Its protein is CASSPDRVTTYEQYF.

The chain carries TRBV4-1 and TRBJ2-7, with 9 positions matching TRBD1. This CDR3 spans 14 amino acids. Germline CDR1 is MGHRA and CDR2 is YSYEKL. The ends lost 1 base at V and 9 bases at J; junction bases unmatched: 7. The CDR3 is CASSQVGTGMVQYF. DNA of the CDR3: TGCGCCAGCAGCCAAGTAGGGACAGGGATGGTGCAGTACTTC.

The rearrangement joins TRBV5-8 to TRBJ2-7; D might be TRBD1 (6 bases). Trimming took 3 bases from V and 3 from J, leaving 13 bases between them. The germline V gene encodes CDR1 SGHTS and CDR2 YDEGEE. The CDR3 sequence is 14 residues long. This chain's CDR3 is CASSSRQAFYEQYF. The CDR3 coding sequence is TGTGCCAGCAGCTCCCGACAGGCCTTCTACGAGCAGTACTTC.

The CDR3 DNA follows: TGTGCCAGCAGTTGGGACAGATATGGCTACACCTTC. Its protein product is CASSWDRYGYTF. V is TRBV28 and J is TRBJ1-2; TRBD1 agrees at 7 bases. The junction had 1 base not matched to a gene; V was cut back by 4 bases and J by 5 bases. This CDR3 contains 12 residues. The germline CDR1 and CDR2 sequences are MDHEN and SYDVKM.

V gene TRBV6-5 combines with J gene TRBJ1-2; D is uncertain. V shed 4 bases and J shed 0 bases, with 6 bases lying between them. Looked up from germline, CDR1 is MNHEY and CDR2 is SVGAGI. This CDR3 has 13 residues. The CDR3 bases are TGTGCCAGCAGTTTTAACACTAACTATGGCTACACCTTC. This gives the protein CASSFNTNYGYTF.

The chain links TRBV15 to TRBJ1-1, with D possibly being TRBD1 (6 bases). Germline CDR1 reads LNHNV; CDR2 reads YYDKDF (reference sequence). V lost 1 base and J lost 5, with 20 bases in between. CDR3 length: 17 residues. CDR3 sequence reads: CATSRVPIAQGRTEAFF. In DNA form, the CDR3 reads TGTGCCACCAGCAGAGTTCCTATAGCGCAGGGGAGAACTGAAGCTTTCTTT.

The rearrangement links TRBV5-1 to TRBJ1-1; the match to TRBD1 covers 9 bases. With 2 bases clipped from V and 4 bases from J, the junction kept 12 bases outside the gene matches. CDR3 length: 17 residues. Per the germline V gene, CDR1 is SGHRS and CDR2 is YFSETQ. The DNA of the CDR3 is TGCGCCAGCAGCTTTGGCACAGGGGGCTCTTGGGGCACTGAAGCTTTCTTT. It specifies CASSFGTGGSWGTEAFF.

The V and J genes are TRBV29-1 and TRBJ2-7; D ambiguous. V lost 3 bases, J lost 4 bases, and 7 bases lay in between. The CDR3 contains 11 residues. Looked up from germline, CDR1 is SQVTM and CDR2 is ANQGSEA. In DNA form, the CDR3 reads TGCAGCGTTGAGAGCATATACGAGCAGTACTTC. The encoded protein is CSVESIYEQYF.

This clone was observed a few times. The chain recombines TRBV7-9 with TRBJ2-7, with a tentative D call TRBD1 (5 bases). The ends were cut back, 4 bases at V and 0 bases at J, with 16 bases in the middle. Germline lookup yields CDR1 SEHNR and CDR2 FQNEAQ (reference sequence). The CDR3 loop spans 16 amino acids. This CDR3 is CASSSPGQGSSYEQYF. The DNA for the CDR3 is TGTGCCAGCAGCTCCCCCGGTCAGGGAAGCTCCTACGAGCAGTACTTC.

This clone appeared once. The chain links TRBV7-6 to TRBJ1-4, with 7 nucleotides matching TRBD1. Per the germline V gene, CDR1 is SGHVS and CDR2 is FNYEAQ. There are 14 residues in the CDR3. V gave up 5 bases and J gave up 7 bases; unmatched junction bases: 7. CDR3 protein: CASSPTGVSEKLFF. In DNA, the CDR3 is TGTGCCAGCAGCCCTACAGGGGTTAGTGAAAAACTGTTTTTT. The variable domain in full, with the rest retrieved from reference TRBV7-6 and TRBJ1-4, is GAGVSQSPRYKVTKRGQDVALRCDPISGHVSLYWYRQALGQGPEFLTYFNYEAQQDKSGLPNDRFSAERPEGSISTLTIQRTEQRDSAMYRCASSPTGVSEKLFFGSGTQLSVL.

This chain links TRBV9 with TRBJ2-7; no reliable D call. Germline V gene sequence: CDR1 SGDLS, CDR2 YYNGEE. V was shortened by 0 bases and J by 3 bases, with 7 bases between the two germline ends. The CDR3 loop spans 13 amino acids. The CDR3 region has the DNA TGTGCCAGCAGCGTAGCTATAGACTACGAGCAGTACTTC. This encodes CASSVAIDYEQYF.

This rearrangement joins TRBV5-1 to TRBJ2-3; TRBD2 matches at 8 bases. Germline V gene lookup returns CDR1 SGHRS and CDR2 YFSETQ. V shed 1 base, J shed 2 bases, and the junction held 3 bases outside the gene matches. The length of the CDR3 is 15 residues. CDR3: CASSLQRGHTDTQYF. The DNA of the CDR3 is TGCGCCAGCAGCTTGCAGCGGGGGCACACAGATACGCAGTATTTT. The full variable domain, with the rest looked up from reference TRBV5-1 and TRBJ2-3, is KAGVTQTPRYLIKTRGQQVTLSCSPISGHRSVSWYQQTPGQGLQFLFEYFSETQRNKGNFPGRFSGRQFSNSRSEMNVSTLELGDSALYLCASSLQRGHTDTQYFGPGTRLTVL.

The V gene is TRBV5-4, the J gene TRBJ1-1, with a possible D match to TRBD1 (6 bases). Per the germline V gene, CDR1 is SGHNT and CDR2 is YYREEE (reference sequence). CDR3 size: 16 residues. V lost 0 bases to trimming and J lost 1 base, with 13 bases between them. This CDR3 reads CASSLGILTGNTEAFF. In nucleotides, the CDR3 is TGTGCCAGCAGCTTGGGGATTTTGACAGGGAACACTGAAGCTTTCTTT.

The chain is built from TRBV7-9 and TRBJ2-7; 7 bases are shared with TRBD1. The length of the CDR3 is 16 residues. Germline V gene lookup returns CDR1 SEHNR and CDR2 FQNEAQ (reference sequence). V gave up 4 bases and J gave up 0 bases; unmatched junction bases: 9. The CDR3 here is CASSSTGTASSYEQYF. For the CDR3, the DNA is TGTGCCAGCAGCTCCACAGGGACAGCCAGCTCCTACGAGCAGTACTTC.

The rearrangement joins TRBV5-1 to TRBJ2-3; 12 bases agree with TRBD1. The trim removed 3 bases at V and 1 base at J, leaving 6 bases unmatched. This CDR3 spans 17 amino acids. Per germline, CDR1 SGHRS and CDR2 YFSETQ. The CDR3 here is CASSSGQGADGTDTQYF. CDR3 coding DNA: TGCGCCAGCAGCTCGGGACAGGGGGCGGATGGCACAGATACGCAGTATTTT.

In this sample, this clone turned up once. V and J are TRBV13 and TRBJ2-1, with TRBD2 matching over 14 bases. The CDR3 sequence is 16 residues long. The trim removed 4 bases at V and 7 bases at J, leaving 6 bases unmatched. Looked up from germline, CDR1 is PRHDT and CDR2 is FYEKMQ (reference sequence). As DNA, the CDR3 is TGTGCCAGCAGCTCCGCCGGGACTAGCGGGAGAAATGAGCAGTTCTTC. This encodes CASSSAGTSGRNEQFF.

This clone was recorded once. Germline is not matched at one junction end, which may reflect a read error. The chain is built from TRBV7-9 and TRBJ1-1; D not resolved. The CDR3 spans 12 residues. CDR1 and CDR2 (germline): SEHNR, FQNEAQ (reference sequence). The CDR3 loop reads CSSSLGDRGAFF. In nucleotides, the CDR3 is TGTTCCAGCAGCCTCGGGGATCGGGGAGCTTTCTTT.

The CDR3 bases are TGTGCCAGCAGCCTGTGGGCGGGAGGGTCCTACAATGAGCAGTTCTTC. Translated, it gives CASSLWAGGSYNEQFF. V usage is TRBV14 and J usage is TRBJ2-1; TRBD2 matches at 9 bases. CDR3 length: 16 amino acids. Germline V gene sequence: CDR1 SGHDN, CDR2 FVKESK. Trimming took 4 bases from V and 1 from J; bases not matched to a gene: 5.

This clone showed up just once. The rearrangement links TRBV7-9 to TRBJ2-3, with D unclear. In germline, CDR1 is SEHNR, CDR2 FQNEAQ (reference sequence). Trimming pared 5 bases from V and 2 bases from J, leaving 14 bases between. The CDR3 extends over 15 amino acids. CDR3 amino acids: CASSPGPGATDTQYF. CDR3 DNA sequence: TGTGCCAGCAGCCCGGGTCCCGGAGCCACAGATACGCAGTATTTT.

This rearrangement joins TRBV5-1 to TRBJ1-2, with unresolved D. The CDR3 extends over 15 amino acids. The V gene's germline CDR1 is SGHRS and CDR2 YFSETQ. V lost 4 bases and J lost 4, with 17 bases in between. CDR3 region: CASSPYRDYGYGYTF. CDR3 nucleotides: TGCGCCAGCAGCCCCTACCGGGATTATGGCTATGGCTACACCTTC.

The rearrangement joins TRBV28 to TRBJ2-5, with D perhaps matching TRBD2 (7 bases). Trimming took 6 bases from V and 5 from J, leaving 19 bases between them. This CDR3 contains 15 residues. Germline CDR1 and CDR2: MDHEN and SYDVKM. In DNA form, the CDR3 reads TGTGCCAGCAGCCCCCGAGGGGGGGCGCGGGAGACCCAGTACTTC. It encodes CASSPRGGARETQYF. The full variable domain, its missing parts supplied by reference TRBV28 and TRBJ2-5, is DVKVTQSSRYLVKRTGEKVFLECVQDMDHENMFWYRQDPGLGLRLIYFSYDVKMKEKGDIPEGYSVSREKKERFSLILESASTNQTSMYLCASSPRGGARETQYFGPGTRLLVL.

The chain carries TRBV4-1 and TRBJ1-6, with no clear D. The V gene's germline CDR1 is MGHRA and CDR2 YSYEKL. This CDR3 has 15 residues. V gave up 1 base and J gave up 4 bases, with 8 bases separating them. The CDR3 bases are TGCGCCAGCAGCCAAGTGGCCGCTTATAATTCACCCCTCCACTTT. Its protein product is CASSQVAAYNSPLHF.

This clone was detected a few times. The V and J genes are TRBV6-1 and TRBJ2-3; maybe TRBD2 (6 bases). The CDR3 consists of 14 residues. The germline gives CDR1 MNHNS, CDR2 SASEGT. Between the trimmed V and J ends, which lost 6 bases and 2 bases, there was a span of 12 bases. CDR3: CASRLTRLTDTQYF. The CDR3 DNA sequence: TGTGCCAGCAGGCTGACTAGACTCACAGATACGCAGTATTTT.

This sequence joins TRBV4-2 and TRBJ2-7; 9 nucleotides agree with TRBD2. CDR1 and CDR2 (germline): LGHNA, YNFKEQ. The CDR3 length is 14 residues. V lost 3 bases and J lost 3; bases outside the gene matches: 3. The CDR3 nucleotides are TGTGCCAGCAGCCACGGACTAGCGAGCTACGAGCAGTACTTC. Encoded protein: CASSHGLASYEQYF.

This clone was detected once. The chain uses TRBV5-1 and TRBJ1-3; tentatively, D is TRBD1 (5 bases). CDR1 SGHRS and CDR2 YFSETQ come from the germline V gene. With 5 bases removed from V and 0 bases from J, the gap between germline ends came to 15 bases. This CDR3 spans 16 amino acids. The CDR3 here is CASREGSANSGNTIYF. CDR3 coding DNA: TGCGCCAGCAGGGAGGGGTCCGCAAACTCTGGAAACACCATATATTTT.

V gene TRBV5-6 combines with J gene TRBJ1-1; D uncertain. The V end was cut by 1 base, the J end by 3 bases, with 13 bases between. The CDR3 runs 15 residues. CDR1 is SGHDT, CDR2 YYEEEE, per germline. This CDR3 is CASSLSSVSYTEAFF. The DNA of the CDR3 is TGTGCCAGCAGCTTGTCCTCGGTGAGTTACACTGAAGCTTTCTTT.